This TCR beta chain was obtained from a study of CD4 T cells in relation to SARS-CoV-2 and coronaviruses. Study context: After less than eleven days of antigen culture, PBMC TCR beta CDR3s were sequenced.

The unexposed donors gave CD4+ T cells in about 2011-2019, prior to COVID-19. The cells were cultured for around ten days before CD4+ T cells were isolated. Cultures held some 2.1 million PBMCs per well with 8.5 to 10 IU/ml IL-2. On days 3 and 7, cultures got half fresh IL-2 medium. The ends were cut back, 1 base at V and 0 bases at J, with 9 bases in the middle. The length of the CDR3 is 15 residues. Germline V gene lookup returns CDR1 SGHTA and CDR2 FQGNSA. As concerns this clone: Its antigen is not identified.

Sequenced by immunoSEQ multiplex PCR; TCRdb stores in-frame clones only, minus some. Among tens of thousands of clones listed, around 76% were seen once. What was sequenced was CD4+ T cells from PBMCs, cultured in vitro. This chain joins TRBV7-2 and TRBJ1-1, with D tentatively TRBD1 (5 bases). This clonotype was obtained from a human donor in good health. Written as DNA, the CDR3 is TGTGCCAGCAGCTTAGGGGGGACCATGAACACTGAAGCTTTCTTT. Encoded protein: CASSLGGTMNTEAFF.